The rows below give T cell receptor beta chains drawn from one sample of a study of tumor-infiltrating lymphocytes in glioblastoma multiforme. TCRdb re-derived calls from the multiplex PCR reads in MiXCR, one entry per CDR3 protein. The data hold almost 15,000 distinct CDR3 sequences, with about 67% observed a single time. The source material was brain tumor tissue. These receptors were obtained from a male donor with glioblastoma. Both conserved end residues are part of each CDR3. D genes are given only for firm matches. Size is omitted from some rows. Given values are once, few, many or a class for expanded clones.

j_gene: TRBJ2-1; d_gene: NA; v_gene: TRBV7-8; abundance: NA; CDR3aa: CLSSITGGLDGQFF; CDR3nt: TGTCTCAGCAGCATAACTGGGGGCCTGGATGGGCAGTTCTTC
j_gene: TRBJ2-7; d_gene: NA; v_gene: TRBV11-1; abundance: NA; CDR3aa: CASSTSALAAQYEQYF; CDR3nt: TGTGCCAGCAGCACCTCTGCCCTAGCTGCACAGTACGAGCAGTACTTC
j_gene: TRBJ2-7; d_gene: NA; v_gene: TRBV7-9; abundance: NA; CDR3aa: CASSHLQGSGSYEQYF; CDR3nt: TGTGCCAGCAGCCACCTACAGGGCTCGGGCTCCTACGAGCAGTACTTC
j_gene: TRBJ2-2; d_gene: TRBD1; v_gene: TRBV29-1; abundance: NA; CDR3aa: CSVGTGTGYERAGELFF; CDR3nt: TGCAGCGTTGGAACCGGGACAGGGTACGAACGCGCCGGGGAGCTGTTTTTT
j_gene: TRBJ2-2; d_gene: NA; v_gene: TRBV29-1; abundance: NA; CDR3aa: CSVQGNTGELFF; CDR3nt: TGCAGCGTGCAGGGAAACACCGGGGAGCTGTTTTTT
j_gene: TRBJ2-1; d_gene: TRBD1; v_gene: TRBV28; abundance: medium-sized; CDR3aa: CASSPGQGYEQFF; CDR3nt: TGTGCCAGCAGTCCCGGACAGGGGTATGAGCAGTTCTTC
j_gene: TRBJ2-5; d_gene: TRBD1; v_gene: TRBV7-9; abundance: NA; CDR3aa: CASSLTQGAGETQYF; CDR3nt: TGTGCCAGCAGCTTAACTCAGGGGGCGGGGGAGACCCAGTACTTC
j_gene: TRBJ2-1; d_gene: NA; v_gene: TRBV6-2/TRBV6-3; abundance: NA; CDR3aa: CASRFGSNYNEQFF; CDR3nt: TGTGCCAGCAGATTTGGAAGTAACTACAATGAGCAGTTCTTC
j_gene: TRBJ2-7; d_gene: TRBD1; v_gene: TRBV11-1; abundance: NA; CDR3aa: CASSLARMARGYVQYF; CDR3nt: TGTGCCAGCAGCTTAGCTCGTATGGCCAGGGGGTACGTGCAGTACTTC
j_gene: TRBJ1-1; d_gene: NA; v_gene: TRBV12-3/TRBV12-4; abundance: NA; CDR3aa: CASSFRGYEAFF; CDR3nt: TGTGCCAGCAGTTTCAGGGGATATGAAGCTTTCTTT
j_gene: TRBJ2-1; d_gene: NA; v_gene: TRBV29-1; abundance: NA; CDR3aa: CSVVFAGRNNEQFF; CDR3nt: TGCAGCGTAGTATTCGCGGGAAGGAACAATGAGCAGTTCTTC
j_gene: TRBJ2-1; d_gene: TRBD2; v_gene: TRBV29-1; abundance: once; CDR3aa: CSDHKLADNEQSF; CDR3nt: TGTAGCGATCATAAACTAGCGGACAATGAGCAGTCCTTC
j_gene: TRBJ2-7; d_gene: TRBD2; v_gene: TRBV11-2; abundance: few; CDR3aa: CASSLGGRMYGQYF; CDR3nt: TGTGCCAGCAGCTTAGGCGGGAGGATGTACGGGCAGTACTTC
j_gene: TRBJ2-1; d_gene: NA; v_gene: TRBV6-2/TRBV6-3; abundance: NA; CDR3aa: CASSQGHEQFF; CDR3nt: TGTGCTAGCAGTCAGGGCCATGAGCAGTTCTTC
j_gene: TRBJ2-5; d_gene: TRBD2; v_gene: TRBV11-2; abundance: NA; CDR3aa: CASSHLAGGSVKTQYF; CDR3nt: TGTGCCAGCAGCCACTTAGCGGGAGGGTCTGTGAAGACCCAGTACTTC
j_gene: TRBJ2-3; d_gene: TRBD2; v_gene: TRBV7-9; abundance: NA; CDR3aa: CASSLAGGQDTQYF; CDR3nt: TGTGCCAGCAGTCTAGCGGGAGGGCAAGATACGCAGTATTTT
j_gene: TRBJ2-7; d_gene: NA; v_gene: TRBV6-2/TRBV6-3; abundance: NA; CDR3aa: CANSPGEHVSSEQYF; CDR3nt: TGTGCCAACAGCCCTGGAGAGCACGTGAGCTCCGAGCAGTACTTC